Following are 29 T cell receptor beta chains from one sample sequenced in a study of blood T cell repertoires in COVID-19. Libraries were prepared by immunoSEQ multiplex PCR; TCRdb keeps only in-frame clonotypes and omits some of them. The sample lists roughly 180,000 clones, more than 75% occurring once. The sequenced material came from peripheral blood. These TCRs come from a woman between 50 and 59 years old with active or convalescent COVID-19.

As for this clone: Since a much larger clone is just one base distant, this may be a read error. The chain combines TRBV6-2 or TRBV6-3 with TRBJ1-1, with a tentative D call TRBD1 (6 bases). V lost 5 bases and J lost 3, with 10 bases in between. Germline CDR1 MNHEY, CDR2 SVGEGT. CDR3 size: 13 residues. CDR3 in DNA: TGTGCCAGCAGTGTACAGGGTTACACTGAAGCTTTCTTT. Protein: CASSVQGYTEAFF.

This chain connects TRBV28 to TRBJ2-2, with D hard to call. V shed 3 bases and J shed 0 bases, with 5 bases lying between them. Germline loops: CDR1 MDHEN, CDR2 SYDVKM. The CDR3 spans 14 residues. The CDR3 is CASSLAPNTGELFF. The CDR3 DNA follows: TGTGCCAGCAGTTTGGCCCCGAACACCGGGGAGCTGTTTTTT.

This chain links TRBV5-1 with TRBJ1-1, with TRBD1 as a possible D gene (5 bases). Trimming pared 3 bases from V and 0 bases from J, leaving 12 bases between. The CDR3 sequence is 15 residues long. CDR1 and CDR2 from the germline V gene are SGHRS and YFSETQ. The chain's CDR3 is CASSSRGLVNTEAFF. As DNA, the CDR3 is TGCGCCAGCAGCTCGAGGGGACTGGTGAACACTGAAGCTTTCTTT.

This clone was observed a single time. The gene calls are TRBV5-1 and TRBJ1-3; the D is unclear. The CDR3 is 15 amino acids. V dropped 4 bases and J dropped 2 bases, with 13 bases sitting between them. CDR1 and CDR2 from the germline V gene are SGHRS and YFSETQ. CDR3 coding DNA: TGCGCCAGCAGCCCCGAGGAGCGTGCTGGAAACACCATATATTTT. The encoded protein is CASSPEERAGNTIYF.

This clone is medium-sized. The chain recombines TRBV4-1 with TRBJ1-4; TRBD1 matches at 7 bases. CDR1 is MGHRA, CDR2 YSYEKL, per germline. Trimming removed 7 bases from V and 8 bases from J; junction bases left unmatched: 7. The CDR3 spans 13 residues. CDR3 coding DNA: TGCGCCAGCACACGACAGGGAGGCGAAAAACTGTTTTTT. Amino acid sequence: CASTRQGGEKLFF.

V usage is TRBV14 and J usage is TRBJ1-1, with D possibly TRBD1 on 5 matching bases. Looked up from germline, CDR1 is SGHDN and CDR2 is FVKESK. The CDR3 has 16 residues. The V end was cut by 0 bases, the J end by 6 bases, with 17 bases between. The CDR3 region is CASSQDSSGISAEAFF. In nucleotides, the CDR3 is TGTGCCAGCAGCCAAGATTCGTCAGGGATTAGTGCTGAAGCTTTCTTT.

This clone was seen only a few times. The chain links TRBV12-3 or TRBV12-4 to TRBJ1-4, with D perhaps TRBD1 (5 bases). The CDR3 consists of 12 residues. With 10 bases removed from V and 1 base from J, the gap between germline ends came to 7 bases. The CDR3: CATGETNEKLFF. The CDR3 nucleotides read TGTGCCACGGGGGAAACTAATGAAAAACTGTTTTTT.

The V gene is TRBV28, the J gene TRBJ2-1; 13 bases agree with TRBD2. J gave up 12 bases and V 8 bases, and 7 bases lay outside the gene matches. Per germline, CDR1 MDHEN and CDR2 SYDVKM. This CDR3 comprises 13 residues. The CDR3 DNA reads as TGTGCCAGCGGACTAGCGGGGGCGGAAGGGCAGTTCTTC. It yields the protein CASGLAGAEGQFF. Variable domain in full (rest from reference TRBV28 and TRBJ2-1): DVKVTQSSRYLVKRTGEKVFLECVQDMDHENMFWYRQDPGLGLRLIYFSYDVKMKEKGDIPEGYSVSREKKERFSLILESASTNQTSMYLCASGLAGAEGQFFGPGTRLTVL.

The J gene is TRBJ2-1, the V gene TRBV11-2; weak D call: TRBD2 (5 bases). Germline V lookup: CDR1 SGHAT, CDR2 FQNNGV. V was pared by 3 bases and J by 6 bases, with 21 bases between. This CDR3 comprises 17 residues. This CDR3 reads CASSFRSARGKFNEQFF. DNA for the CDR3: TGTGCCAGCAGCTTTCGTTCGGCTCGGGGAAAGTTCAATGAGCAGTTCTTC.

This chain uses TRBV27 with TRBJ1-2; 8 bases map to TRBD1. V shed 0 bases and J 8 bases; nucleotides not matched to a gene: 11. This CDR3 comprises 16 residues. CDR1 is MNHEY, CDR2 SMNVEV, per germline (reference sequence). This CDR3 is CASSLSYRGVVSGYTF. Here the CDR3 DNA reads TGTGCCAGCAGTTTATCCTACAGGGGGGTGGTGAGCGGCTACACCTTC.

This chain links TRBV30 with TRBJ2-5, with D possibly being TRBD1 (5 bases). Trimming removed 0 bases from V and 4 bases from J, with 6 bases in between. The CDR3 has 12 amino acids. CDR1 and CDR2 from the germline V gene are GTSNPN and SVGIG (reference sequence). The CDR3 nucleotides are TGTGCCTGGAGTGTAGACAGAGAGACCCAGTACTTC. It yields the protein CAWSVDRETQYF.

This chain uses TRBV28 with TRBJ1-3; possible D gene TRBD1, 5 bases. Trimming pared 2 bases from V and 4 bases from J, leaving 9 bases between. Germline V CDR1 and CDR2: MDHEN, SYDVKM. CDR3 length: 14 amino acids. CDR3 DNA: TGTGCCAGCAGTTTACCGGGGGTGGGAAACACCATATATTTT. This translates into CASSLPGVGNTIYF. The full variable domain, rest sourced from reference TRBV28 and TRBJ1-3, is DVKVTQSSRYLVKRTGEKVFLECVQDMDHENMFWYRQDPGLGLRLIYFSYDVKMKEKGDIPEGYSVSREKKERFSLILESASTNQTSMYLCASSLPGVGNTIYFGEGSWLTVV.

V usage is TRBV11-2 and J usage is TRBJ2-5; TRBD1 might be the D (5 bases). Germline-derived CDR1 and CDR2 are SGHAT and FQNNGV. V was cut by 0 bases and J by 4 bases, with 6 bases left in between. The CDR3 runs to 13 residues. The CDR3 nucleotides are TGTGCCAGCAGCTTAGACAGGGCAGAGACCCAGTACTTC. Translated: CASSLDRAETQYF.

Comment on this clone: One junction end disagrees with the germline gene, perhaps due to a read error. The same CDR3 also results from other DNA sequences found in this sample. The V call is TRBV15, the J call TRBJ2-1; D uncertain. CDR3 length: 11 amino acids. The germline gives CDR1 LNHNV, CDR2 YYDKDF (reference sequence). CDR3 loop: CATSDYGEQFF. CDR3 nucleotides: TGTGCTACCAGCGATTACGGTGAGCAGTTCTTC. Based on the CDR3 plus reference TRBV15 and TRBJ2-1, the full variable domain is DAMVIQNPRYQVTQFGKPVTLSCSQTLNHNVMYWYQQKSSQAPKLLFHYYDKDFNNEADTPDNFQSRRPNTSFCFLDIRSPGLGDTAMYLCATSDYGEQFFGPGTRLTVL.

This rearrangement joins TRBV10-2 to TRBJ2-2; D may be TRBD1 (5 bases). V dropped 8 bases and J dropped 8 bases, with 21 bases sitting between them. This CDR3 region has 15 residues. The germline gives CDR1 WSHSY, CDR2 SAAADI. The CDR3 DNA is TGCGCCAGCGCAGTAGCAGGGTCCCGAATAGGGGAGCTGTTTTTT. It yields the protein CASAVAGSRIGELFF.

The V call is TRBV21-1, the J call TRBJ1-4. TRBV21-1 corresponds to a pseudogene. The length of the CDR3 is 12 residues. The CDR3, as DNA: TGTGCAAGCGCGGATAACGGGGAAAAACTGTTTTTT. Translation: CASADNGEKLFF.

The V gene is TRBV5-1, the J gene TRBJ1-1; D is possibly TRBD1 (5 bases). Germline CDR1 and CDR2: SGHRS and YFSETQ. There are 16 residues in the CDR3. Trimming removed 4 bases at V and 1 base at J, with 17 bases between. The CDR3 sequence: CASSPGGGRKNTEAFF. The DNA for the CDR3 is TGCGCCAGCAGCCCCGGGGGAGGCAGAAAGAACACTGAAGCTTTCTTT.

This rearrangement joins TRBV5-1 to TRBJ2-1; D not certain. The V gene lost 7 bases and the J gene lost 0 bases, with 8 bases spanning the gap. Germline CDR1 reads SGHRS; CDR2 reads YFSETQ. The CDR3 length is 13 residues. The CDR3 loop is CASGWSSYNEQFF. The CDR3 region has the DNA TGCGCCAGCGGTTGGAGCTCCTACAATGAGCAGTTCTTC.

The V call is TRBV19, the J call TRBJ2-3, with TRBD2 matching over 10 bases. With V trimmed by 4 bases and J by 2 bases, 6 bases remained unmatched. The CDR3 extends over 16 amino acids. CDR1 is LNHDA and CDR2 is SQIVND in the germline V gene (reference sequence). The CDR3 loop reads CASSKKSGRATDTQYF. CDR3 coding DNA: TGTGCCAGTAGTAAGAAAAGCGGGAGGGCCACAGATACGCAGTATTTT.

The chain carries TRBV4-2 and TRBJ2-5; 10 bases agree with TRBD1. CDR1 is LGHNA and CDR2 is YNFKEQ in the germline V gene. This CDR3 is built from 15 residues. Unmatched junction bases numbered 4, after V lost 3 bases and J lost 3 bases. Here the CDR3 reads CASSHPGTGEETQYF. The CDR3 nucleotides are TGTGCCAGCAGCCATCCCGGGACAGGGGAAGAGACCCAGTACTTC.

The J gene is TRBJ1-1, the V gene TRBV25-1; TRBD1 agrees at 9 bases. CDR3 length: 14 residues. Germline loops: CDR1 MGHDK, CDR2 SYGVNS. The V gene end was trimmed by 5 bases and the J gene end by 6 bases; junction bases not matched to a gene: 7. As DNA, the CDR3 is TGTGCCAGCAGTCCCGCGGGACAGGGTCCTGAAGCTTTCTTT. Protein: CASSPAGQGPEAFF.

This clone was seen only a few times. This chain joins TRBV12-5 and TRBJ2-2; TRBD2 is a possible D gene (6 bases). Between the trimmed V and J ends, which lost 3 bases and 5 bases, there was a span of 10 bases. This CDR3 is 14 amino acids long. Germline CDR1 and CDR2: LGHNT and FRNRAP. CDR3 sequence (DNA): TGTGCTAGTGGTTTTGCAGGGAGGACCGGGGAGCTGTTTTTT. Protein product: CASGFAGRTGELFF.

V is TRBV4-1 and J is TRBJ1-2; D is unclear. The CDR3 totals 13 residues. Germline lookup yields CDR1 MGHRA and CDR2 YSYEKL. V lost 0 bases and J 5 bases, leaving 7 bases between the germline ends. This CDR3 reads CASSQDGAYGYTF. The DNA of the CDR3 is TGCGCCAGCAGCCAAGACGGAGCATATGGCTACACCTTC.

The chain couples TRBV6-5 to TRBJ1-2; TRBD1 matches at 11 bases. Germline V gene data show CDR1 as MNHEY and CDR2 as SVGAGI. CDR3 length equals 15 residues. Losses at the gene ends were 2 bases for V and 4 bases for J; bases not matched to a gene: 3. The CDR3 DNA sequence: TGTGCCAGCAGTTACGGGACAGGGGGTAGCTATGGCTACACCTTC. Residues: CASSYGTGGSYGYTF.

J is TRBJ2-5 and V is TRBV7-2; 7 bases match TRBD1. Trimming at V came to 5 bases and at J to 0 bases, leaving 6 bases not matched to a gene. The germline V gene encodes CDR1 SGHTA and CDR2 FQGNSA. The CDR3 extends over 15 amino acids. CDR3 DNA: TGTGCCAGCAGCCTTCAGACAGGGAACCAAGAGACCCAGTACTTC. Translation: CASSLQTGNQETQYF.

Written as DNA, the CDR3 is TGTGCCAGCAGTTCGGGACAGGGTTATAACACTGAAGCTTTCTTT. Translated: CASSSGQGYNTEAFF. The chain combines TRBV2 with TRBJ1-1; 9 bases fit TRBD1. CDR3 length: 15 residues. V lost 5 bases to trimming and J lost 2 bases; unmatched junction nucleotides: 6. Germline values: CDR1 SNHLY, CDR2 FYNNEI.

The V and J genes are TRBV5-1 and TRBJ1-1, with D unclear. Germline CDR1 is SGHRS and CDR2 is YFSETQ. The CDR3 extends over 14 amino acids. V was pared by 3 bases and J by 1 base, with 10 bases between. As DNA, the CDR3 is TGCGCCAGCAGCTCAACAGTACAGAACACTGAAGCTTTCTTT. It yields the protein CASSSTVQNTEAFF.

The V call is TRBV2, the J call TRBJ1-4, with D perhaps TRBD1 (6 bases). In germline, CDR1 is SNHLY, CDR2 FYNNEI. Deletions cut 10 bases from V and 7 bases from J, with 16 bases between. This CDR3 has 13 residues. In DNA form, the CDR3 reads TGTGCCACGGGAGGGGGGCGGACTGAAAAACTGTTTTTT. Residues: CATGGGRTEKLFF.

The chain recombines TRBV19 with TRBJ1-5, with TRBD1 matching over 9 bases. Germline CDR1 reads LNHDA; CDR2 reads SQIVND (reference sequence). V trimming: 6 bases; J trimming: 0 bases; junction bases outside the gene matches: 3. The CDR3 runs to 15 residues. The CDR3 is CASRGQGYSNQPQHF. In DNA, the CDR3 is TGTGCCAGTAGGGGACAGGGCTATAGCAATCAGCCCCAGCATTTT.